This T cell receptor beta chain was captured by sequencing in a study of blood T cell repertoires in COVID-19. Germline assignment: CDR1 SGDLS and CDR2 YYNGEE. This CDR3 is 15 amino acids long. Losses at the gene ends were 1 base for V and 7 bases for J; bases not matched to a gene: 5. This table comes from immunoSEQ multiplex PCR, and its TCRdb copy is limited to in-frame clones, with some not included. The table records some 150,000 clones, approximately 84% of them present only once. Sequences were obtained from peripheral blood. The genes are TRBV9 and TRBJ2-1; TRBD2 matches at 10 bases. The origin of this receptor is a human donor with acute or convalescent COVID-19. The donor label of this sample is uncertain. CDR3 amino acids: CASSVRSGGVNEQFF. Here the CDR3 DNA reads TGTGCCAGCAGCGTAAGAAGCGGGGGGGTAAATGAGCAGTTCTTC. Full variable domain (outside the CDR3, taken from reference TRBV9 and TRBJ2-1): DSGVTQTPKHLITATGQRVTLRCSPRSGDLSVYWYQQSLDQGLQFLIQYYNGEERAKGNILERFSAQQFPDLHSELNLSSLELGDSALYFCASSVRSGGVNEQFFGPGTRLTVL.